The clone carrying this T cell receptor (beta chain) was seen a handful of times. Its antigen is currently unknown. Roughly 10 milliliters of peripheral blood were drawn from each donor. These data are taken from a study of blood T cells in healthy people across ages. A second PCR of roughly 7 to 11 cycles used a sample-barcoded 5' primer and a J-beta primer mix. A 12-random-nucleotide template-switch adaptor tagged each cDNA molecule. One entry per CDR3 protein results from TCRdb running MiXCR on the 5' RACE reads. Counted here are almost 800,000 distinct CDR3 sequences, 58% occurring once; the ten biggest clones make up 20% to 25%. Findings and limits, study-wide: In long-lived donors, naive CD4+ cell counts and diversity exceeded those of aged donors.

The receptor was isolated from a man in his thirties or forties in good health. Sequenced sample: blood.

The CDR3 here is CAISGDERRWTQYF. CDR3 sequence (DNA): TGTGCCATCAGTGGGGACGAAAGGAGGTGGACCCAGTACTTC. The V call is TRBV10-3, the J call TRBJ2-5; D might be TRBD1 or TRBD2, each matching 5 bases. Germline assignment: CDR1 ENHRY and CDR2 SYGVKD. The CDR3 has 14 residues. V was cut by 4 bases and J by 7 bases, with 16 bases left in between.